This T cell receptor (beta chain) was profiled in a study of T-cell memory formation after mild COVID-19. As for this clonotype: No antigen is known for it.

CDR3 length equals 13 residues. The V gene's germline CDR1 is DFQATT and CDR2 SNEGSKA (reference sequence). V shed 5 bases and J shed 3 bases, with 11 bases lying between them. cDNA libraries for TCR alpha and TCR beta, carrying sample barcodes and UMIs, came from 5'RACE with constant-segment primers. MiXCR, run by TCRdb on the 5' RACE reads, gives a single entry per CDR3 protein. Of a few hundred thousand distinct CDR3 sequences detected, around 17% appear once; the ten largest clones hold roughly a fifth. General study points: Among clones peaking at day 37 in the second wave, SARS-CoV-2 specificity remained unconfirmed. Clones that contracted from day 15 to 85 had balanced CD4/CD8; later expanders were CD4+ biased.

This rearrangement joins TRBV20-1 to TRBJ2-4; D gene unclear. The TCR originated in a man younger than 35 who had mild COVID-19 (a few samples of this study predate the infection). Cell type and time point are not known. Sample: PBMCs or a T cell subset sorted from them (not recorded which). The CDR3 sequence: CSAPGAGKNIQYF. As DNA, the CDR3 is TGCAGTGCTCCCGGCGCCGGCAAAAACATTCAGTACTTC.